The 22 T cell receptor beta chains below come from one sample, sequenced in a study of OX40 agonist ivuxolimab in advanced cancers. The method was immunoSEQ multiplex PCR; TCRdb's version includes in-frame clones alone and lacks a portion of them. The sample contains under 80,000 clones, about 89% of which appear only once. Material: CD4+ or CD8+ T cells sorted from blood, obtained in a trial of the OX40 agonist ivuxolimab. Receptor source: an adult with an advanced solid tumor such as melanoma, head and neck, liver or kidney cancer.

The sample holds a few counts of this clone. The chain has TRBV6-1 and TRBJ2-1; TRBD1 matches 10 bases. Germline V gene lookup returns CDR1 MNHNS and CDR2 SASEGT. With 0 bases clipped from V and 8 bases from J, the junction kept 7 bases outside the gene matches. The CDR3 is 16 amino acids. The CDR3 protein is CASSEAGTGARYEQFF. CDR3 in DNA: TGTGCCAGCAGTGAAGCTGGGACAGGGGCGAGGTATGAGCAGTTCTTC.

Only one count was recorded for this clone. The gene calls are TRBV11-3 and TRBJ2-5; TRBD2 agrees at 10 bases. Germline V lookup: CDR1 SGHNT, CDR2 YENEEA. The ends lost 4 bases at V and 3 bases at J; junction bases unmatched: 2. CDR3 length: 14 amino acids. The CDR3 coding sequence is TGTGCCAGCAGCTCCGGACTAGCGGAAGAGACCCAGTACTTC. This sequence encodes CASSSGLAEETQYF.

The chain has TRBV28 and TRBJ1-2, with 7 nucleotides matching TRBD1. This CDR3 spans 16 amino acids. Germline V gives CDR1 MDHEN, CDR2 SYDVKM. With 3 bases clipped from V and 5 bases from J, the junction kept 12 bases outside the gene matches. The CDR3 nucleotides are TGTGCCAGCAGTTTGGTTGGACAGGACCCCCCTTATGGCTACACCTTC. Its translation: CASSLVGQDPPYGYTF.

The gene calls are TRBV4-2 and TRBJ2-1; D ambiguous. There are 13 residues in the CDR3. Per germline, CDR1 LGHNA and CDR2 YNFKEQ. The ends were cut back, 0 bases at V and 7 bases at J, with 7 bases in the middle. CDR3 bases: TGTGCCAGCAGCCAAGATCTGGCGAATGAGCAGTTCTTC. It yields the protein CASSQDLANEQFF.

CDR3 protein: CASRPGTGGDSNQPQHF. DNA of the CDR3: TGCGCCAGCAGACCCGGGACAGGGGGTGATAGCAATCAGCCCCAGCATTTT. The genes are TRBV5-1 and TRBJ1-5; 11 bases map to TRBD1. After removal of 5 bases from V and 0 bases from J, the junction contained 7 bases not matched to a gene. The CDR3 contains 17 residues. The germline V gene encodes CDR1 SGHRS and CDR2 YFSETQ.

Note on this clone: One end of the junction fails to match germline, which may point to a read error. The chain joins TRBV5-1 to TRBJ2-1; 8 bases line up with TRBD1. Per the germline V gene, CDR1 is SGHRS and CDR2 is YFSETQ. The CDR3 is made up of 15 amino acids. The CDR3 reads CASSLGQGAYNEQFF. For the CDR3, the DNA is TGCGCCAGCAGTTTGGGGCAGGGGGCATACAATGAGCAGTTCTTC.

The chain joins TRBV7-9 to TRBJ1-4; maybe TRBD1 (5 bases). Trimming stripped 0 bases from V and 10 bases from J, with 9 bases between. Germline lookup yields CDR1 SEHNR and CDR2 FQNEAQ (reference sequence). The CDR3 sequence is 13 residues long. For the CDR3, the DNA is TGTGCCAGCAGCTTAGCGGGTGGGGGAAAACTGTTTTTT. Residues: CASSLAGGGKLFF.

The rearrangement uses TRBV7-8 and TRBJ1-2; tentatively, D is TRBD1 (5 bases). The CDR3 spans 15 residues. The germline gives CDR1 SGHVS, CDR2 FQNEAQ. Trimming pared 5 bases from V and 4 bases from J, leaving 17 bases between. CDR3 amino acids: CASSTRQGLLYGYTF. Written as DNA, the CDR3 is TGTGCCAGCAGCACACGTCAGGGCCTACTCTATGGCTACACCTTC.

The chain links TRBV30 to TRBJ1-3; possible D gene TRBD1, 6 bases. CDR3 length: 14 amino acids. Between the trimmed V and J ends, which lost 3 bases and 4 bases, there was a span of 13 bases. Germline CDR1 GTSNPN, CDR2 SVGIG (reference sequence). The CDR3 nucleotides are TGTGCCTGGAGACAGACAGGCGGGGGAAACACCATATATTTT. This translates into CAWRQTGGGNTIYF.

The chain uses TRBV5-4 and TRBJ1-6; 9 bases agree with TRBD1. The CDR3 runs to 15 residues. The V segment lost 4 bases and the J segment 4 bases; nucleotides outside the gene matches: 3. Germline lookup yields CDR1 SGHNT and CDR2 YYREEE (reference sequence). The CDR3 sequence is CASSPGQGYNSPLHF. The CDR3 DNA sequence: TGTGCCAGCAGCCCTGGACAGGGGTATAATTCACCCCTCCACTTT.

The chain recombines TRBV19 with TRBJ1-2, with 9 bases identical to TRBD1. This CDR3 is 14 amino acids long. The germline CDR1 and CDR2 sequences are LNHDA and SQIVND (reference sequence). The J segment lost 3 bases and the V segment lost 5 bases, leaving 4 bases of the junction unmatched. The CDR3 is CASSSTGGDYGYTF. DNA for the CDR3: TGTGCCAGTAGTTCCACAGGGGGCGACTATGGCTACACCTTC.

The chain joins TRBV6-1 to TRBJ1-4; D call uncertain. The germline CDR1 and CDR2 sequences are MNHNS and SASEGT. V dropped 8 bases and J dropped 0 bases, with 7 bases sitting between them. The CDR3 has 13 residues. CDR3: CASLSSTNEKLFF. DNA for the CDR3: TGTGCCAGCTTGAGCTCAACTAATGAAAAACTGTTTTTT.

CDR3 residues: CASSLKPGGYSYEQYF. As DNA, the CDR3 is TGTGCCAGCAGTTTAAAGCCAGGGGGTTACTCCTACGAGCAGTACTTC. The chain couples TRBV27 to TRBJ2-7; 7 positions match TRBD1. The CDR3 is 16 residues long. CDR1 MNHEY and CDR2 SMNVEV come from the germline V gene (reference sequence). Losses at the gene ends were 2 bases for V and 0 bases for J; bases not matched to a gene: 7.

V gene TRBV6-6 combines with J gene TRBJ1-3, with no clear D. There are 12 residues in the CDR3. Deletions cut 4 bases from V and 4 bases from J, with 5 bases between. Germline loops: CDR1 MNHNY, CDR2 SVGAGI (reference sequence). In DNA form, the CDR3 reads TGTGCCAGCAGTTCCTACGGAAACACCATATATTTT. It specifies CASSSYGNTIYF.

The chain recombines TRBV11-1 with TRBJ2-2, with 9 positions matching TRBD1. V was pared by 5 bases and J by 5 bases, with 9 bases of the junction left unmatched. In germline, CDR1 is SGHAT, CDR2 FQDESV (reference sequence). The CDR3 contains 16 residues. CDR3 bases: TGTGCCAGCAGCCCCCACAGGGGGCGCGGGACCGGGGAGCTGTTTTTT. This codes for CASSPHRGRGTGELFF.

The genes are TRBV7-8 and TRBJ2-2; TRBD2 matches at 14 bases. CDR3 length equals 19 residues. Germline V gene sequence: CDR1 SGHVS, CDR2 FQNEAQ. Trimming cost V 0 bases and J 0 bases; bases outside gene matches: 3. In DNA, the CDR3 is TGTGCCAGCAGCTTAGCTTTGACTAGCGGGAGGGCGAACACCGGGGAGCTGTTTTTT. This translates into CASSLALTSGRANTGELFF.

This clone was seen a single time. The chain links TRBV11-1 to TRBJ2-5; 10 bases map to TRBD1. The germline V gene has CDR1 SGHAT and CDR2 FQDESV (reference sequence). CDR3 size: 17 residues. V was pared by 5 bases and J by 4 bases, with 13 bases of the junction left unmatched. The CDR3 reads CASSRQLGQGNRETQYF. In DNA form, the CDR3 reads TGTGCCAGCAGCCGACAATTGGGACAGGGGAATAGAGAGACCCAGTACTTC.

The V gene is TRBV13, the J gene TRBJ2-3; 10 bases match TRBD2. CDR3 length: 14 amino acids. The V and J ends lost 5 bases and 5 bases, in that order; junction bases with no gene match: 4. The germline gives CDR1 PRHDT, CDR2 FYEKMQ (reference sequence). CDR3 in DNA: TGTGCCAGCAGCGTCGGGACTAGCGTAGATACGCAGTATTTT. Its protein is CASSVGTSVDTQYF.

The genes are TRBV5-1 and TRBJ2-4; 7 bases map to TRBD1. The CDR3 consists of 15 residues. Germline CDR1 SGHRS, CDR2 YFSETQ. V lost 0 bases and J lost 4; bases outside the gene matches: 4. This CDR3 reads CASSLVGTEKNIQYF. CDR3 bases: TGCGCCAGCAGCTTGGTTGGGACAGAAAAAAACATTCAGTACTTC.

The rearrangement joins TRBV12-5 to TRBJ2-3; 10 bases fit TRBD1. The CDR3 spans 15 residues. The junction had 9 bases not matched to a gene; V was cut back by 7 bases and J by 5 bases. Germline V gives CDR1 LGHNT, CDR2 FRNRAP. CDR3 region: CASAAEGDRGDTQYF. CDR3 nucleotides: TGTGCTAGTGCCGCGGAAGGGGACAGGGGAGATACGCAGTATTTT.

The chain combines TRBV2 with TRBJ2-3, with unresolved D. CDR1 SNHLY and CDR2 FYNNEI come from the germline V gene. The CDR3 length is 12 residues. V was pared by 6 bases and J by 8 bases, with 12 bases between. The CDR3 here is CASSQLWGTQYF. The CDR3 DNA reads TGTGCCAGCAGCCAACTCTGGGGTACGCAGTATTTT.

The chain uses TRBV29-1 and TRBJ2-3, with 14 positions matching TRBD2. Germline CDR1 and CDR2: SQVTM and ANQGSEA. Unmatched junction bases numbered 7, after V lost 6 bases and J lost 5 bases. The CDR3 runs 15 residues. As DNA, the CDR3 is TGCAGCGTCCCGACTAGCGGGAGGGCCTTAGATACGCAGTATTTT. As protein: CSVPTSGRALDTQYF.